The 32 T cell receptor beta chains given below trace back to one sample, sequenced in a study of blood T cell repertoires in COVID-19. Method: immunoSEQ multiplex PCR; TCRdb's copy keeps in-frame clones and lacks some. The table shows 70,000 to 90,000 clones, with around 90% occurring only once. The specimen sequenced was peripheral blood. The origin of the receptors is a man aged 45 to 65 with acute or convalescent COVID-19.

The rearrangement uses TRBV5-1 and TRBJ1-2; the match to TRBD1 covers 8 bases. The CDR3 totals 14 residues. The V gene's germline CDR1 is SGHRS and CDR2 YFSETQ. The ends lost 4 bases at V and 4 bases at J; junction bases unmatched: 6. DNA of the CDR3: TGCGCCAGCAGCCCTGGACAGGGTCGCTATGGCTACACCTTC. It yields the protein CASSPGQGRYGYTF.

CDR3 coding DNA: TGTGCCAGCAGCAGCGACAGGGGTAATGAGCAGTTCTTC. Translated, it gives CASSSDRGNEQFF. This chain uses TRBV11-2 with TRBJ2-1, with 8 bases aligning to TRBD1. The CDR3 totals 13 residues. From germline, CDR1 is SGHAT and CDR2 FQNNGV. V dropped 5 bases and J dropped 7; count of bases not matched to a gene: 4.

The chain carries TRBV20-1 and TRBJ2-1; 9 positions agree with TRBD2. Looked up from germline, CDR1 is DFQATT and CDR2 is SNEGSKA (reference sequence). V gave up 5 bases and J gave up 15 bases; unmatched junction bases: 8. CDR3 length equals 11 residues. This CDR3 is CSAPRGGHAFF. CDR3 in DNA: TGCAGTGCTCCGCGGGGGGGCCATGCGTTCTTC.

The genes are TRBV18 and TRBJ2-7; unclear D gene. V lost 4 bases, J lost 0 bases, and 10 bases lay in between. CDR3 length: 14 residues. The V gene's germline CDR1 is KGHSH and CDR2 LQKENI. The CDR3 protein is CASSLSQSSYEQYF. CDR3 DNA: TGTGCCAGCTCACTTAGTCAATCCTCCTACGAGCAGTACTTC.

J is TRBJ1-1 and V is TRBV9; 7 bases align to TRBD1. The CDR3 runs to 15 residues. The V and J ends lost 3 bases and 3 bases, in that order; junction bases with no gene match: 8. The germline V gene encodes CDR1 SGDLS and CDR2 YYNGEE. CDR3 loop: CASSGGTVGDTEAFF. CDR3 coding DNA: TGTGCCAGCAGCGGCGGGACAGTAGGCGACACTGAAGCTTTCTTT.

The rearrangement uses TRBV12-5 and TRBJ2-7; the match to TRBD1 covers 8 bases. The germline gives CDR1 LGHNT, CDR2 FRNRAP. J lost 2 bases, V lost 1 base, and 7 bases had no gene match. CDR3 length: 16 residues. DNA for the CDR3: TGTGCTAGTGGTTTGGGGCCCGGGACAGGAGCCTACGAGCAGTACTTC. This translates into CASGLGPGTGAYEQYF. Full variable domain (missing parts from reference TRBV12-5 and TRBJ2-7): DARVTQTPRHKVTEMGQEVTMRCQPILGHNTVFWYRQTMMQGLELLAYFRNRAPLDDSGMPKDRFSAEMPDATLATLKIQPSEPRDSAVYFCASGLGPGTGAYEQYFGPGTRLTVT.

This clone was recorded only once. V usage is TRBV7-2 and J usage is TRBJ2-7, with D tentatively TRBD2 (7 bases). Germline V CDR1 and CDR2: SGHTA, FQGNSA. The CDR3 has 12 residues. Trimming cost V 2 bases and J 7 bases, with 9 bases left between them. The CDR3 spells CASSLRGGEQYF. DNA of the CDR3: TGTGCCAGCAGCTTAAGGGGGGGAGAGCAGTACTTC.

The J gene is TRBJ2-2, the V gene TRBV21-1; the D segment call TRBD1 is taken from the table without a DNA check. TRBV21-1 is assigned pseudogene status. The CDR3 consists of 17 residues. CDR3 sequence reads: CASSKVFCRGCTGELFF. CDR3 nucleotide sequence: TGTGCCAGCAGCAAAGTATTTTGTAGGGGATGCACCGGGGAGCTGTTTTTT.

This chain joins TRBV9 and TRBJ1-1, with 7 bases lining up with TRBD1. V trimming: 4 bases; J trimming: 0 bases; junction bases outside the gene matches: 9. Germline CDR1 reads SGDLS; CDR2 reads YYNGEE. This CDR3 contains 16 residues. CDR3 bases: TGTGCCAGCAGCCCGAGGGACAGAAACATGAACACTGAAGCTTTCTTT. Encoded protein: CASSPRDRNMNTEAFF. The full variable domain, rest sourced from reference TRBV9 and TRBJ1-1, is DSGVTQTPKHLITATGQRVTLRCSPRSGDLSVYWYQQSLDQGLQFLIQYYNGEERAKGNILERFSAQQFPDLHSELNLSSLELGDSALYFCASSPRDRNMNTEAFFGQGTRLTVV.

The chain uses TRBV6-5 and TRBJ1-1, with D maybe TRBD1 (6 bases). Germline assignment: CDR1 MNHEY and CDR2 SVGAGI. Trimming shortened V by 0 bases and J by 4 bases, and 15 bases separated the two germline ends. The CDR3 runs 16 residues. CDR3 region: CASSYSGGGRGTEAFF. CDR3 nucleotides: TGTGCCAGCAGTTACTCAGGGGGGGGACGAGGCACTGAAGCTTTCTTT.

This CDR3 is CASSRDSRQPQHF. CDR3 DNA sequence: TGTGCCAGCAGCCGGGACAGCCGACAGCCCCAGCATTTT. The rearrangement joins TRBV5-8 to TRBJ1-5, with TRBD1 matching over 7 bases. CDR1 and CDR2 from the germline V gene are SGHTS and YDEGEE. CDR3 length: 13 residues. V trimming: 4 bases; J trimming: 7 bases; junction bases outside the gene matches: 5.

The rearrangement links TRBV5-6 to TRBJ1-6, with TRBD1 matching over 11 bases. V lost 4 bases, J lost 9 bases, and 6 bases stayed unmatched. Per germline, CDR1 SGHDT and CDR2 YYEEEE. CDR3 length equals 15 residues. In DNA form, the CDR3 reads TGTGCCAGCAGCATGGGACAGGGGGGAGGTTCACCCCTCCACTTT. This codes for CASSMGQGGGSPLHF.

The rearrangement joins TRBV29-1 to TRBJ1-1; maybe TRBD1 (6 bases). Deletions cut 5 bases from V and 5 bases from J, with 18 bases between. Germline V lookup: CDR1 SQVTM, CDR2 ANQGSEA. This CDR3 spans 14 amino acids. For the CDR3, the DNA is TGCAGCGTTTTCTCGTCGACCCAGGGGACTGAAGCTTTCTTT. It encodes CSVFSSTQGTEAFF.

The table lists this clone with a few counts. The genes are TRBV2 and TRBJ2-2; 10 bases are shared with TRBD2. CDR1 is SNHLY and CDR2 is FYNNEI in the germline V gene. The V and J ends lost 6 bases and 5 bases, in that order; junction bases with no gene match: 6. This CDR3 is built from 15 residues. The CDR3 spells CASSATSGWTGELFF. The CDR3 nucleotides read TGTGCCAGCAGCGCGACTAGCGGGTGGACCGGGGAGCTGTTTTTT.

The rearrangement joins TRBV29-1 to TRBJ1-5; D might be TRBD1 (5 bases). From germline, CDR1 is SQVTM and CDR2 ANQGSEA. The germline V and J ends were trimmed by 7 bases and 4 bases, with 17 bases remaining between them. The CDR3 sequence is 14 residues long. The CDR3: CSGGVRRTNQPQHF. DNA for the CDR3: TGCAGCGGGGGGGTTCGGCGGACAAATCAGCCCCAGCATTTT.

This clone showed up just once. The V and J genes are TRBV5-1 and TRBJ2-5; 11 bases align to TRBD2. J gave up 4 bases and V 1 base, and 12 bases lay outside the gene matches. The V gene's germline CDR1 is SGHRS and CDR2 YFSETQ. This CDR3 has 18 amino acids. This CDR3 reads CASSLWGLAVQVGETQYF. The CDR3 nucleotides are TGCGCCAGCAGCTTGTGGGGACTAGCGGTTCAGGTGGGAGAGACCCAGTACTTC.

The J gene is TRBJ1-3, the V gene TRBV9; D unclear. V was trimmed by 3 bases and J by 2 bases, leaving 9 bases between them. CDR1 is SGDLS, CDR2 YYNGEE, per germline. The CDR3 has 14 residues. The CDR3, as DNA: TGTGCCAGCAGCGGGTACCTAACTGGAAACACCATATATTTT. Protein product: CASSGYLTGNTIYF.

The genes are TRBV19 and TRBJ1-2, with TRBD1 as a possible D gene (6 bases). The germline V and J ends were trimmed by 3 bases and 0 bases, with 11 bases remaining between them. The CDR3 spans 15 residues. Per germline, CDR1 LNHDA and CDR2 SQIVND (reference sequence). DNA of the CDR3: TGTGCCAGTAGTATCCAGGGGATAGCTAACTATGGCTACACCTTC. Encoded protein: CASSIQGIANYGYTF.

This chain links TRBV24-1 with TRBJ2-3, with D maybe TRBD2 (5 bases). Germline V gene lookup returns CDR1 KGHDR and CDR2 SFDVKD. V was trimmed by 4 bases and J by 2 bases, leaving 15 bases between them. The CDR3 has 16 amino acids. CDR3 bases: TGTGCCACCAGTGACACTGGGCGCGGGTCCACAGATACGCAGTATTTT. Translating gives CATSDTGRGSTDTQYF.

This clone was found once. The chain has TRBV25-1 and TRBJ2-3, with 9 bases aligning to TRBD1. With 3 bases clipped from V and 5 bases from J, the junction kept 3 bases outside the gene matches. CDR1 and CDR2 (germline): MGHDK, SYGVNS. CDR3 length: 14 amino acids. The CDR3 loop is CASSDTGGGDTQYF. As DNA, the CDR3 is TGTGCCAGCAGTGATACAGGGGGCGGAGATACGCAGTATTTT.

The chain links TRBV29-1 to TRBJ2-5; 7 bases align to TRBD1. V was clipped by 4 bases and J by 2 bases; unmatched bases: 4. This CDR3 has 13 residues. The germline V gene has CDR1 SQVTM and CDR2 ANQGSEA. CDR3 sequence (DNA): TGCAGCGTTGGGGGGACAGTTCAAGAGACCCAGTACTTC. Translating it yields CSVGGTVQETQYF.

The table lists this clone with a count of one. The V call is TRBV21-1, the J call TRBJ1-2; the listed D gene, TRBD1, was not tested against the DNA. TRBV21-1 is labeled a pseudogene. This CDR3 comprises 18 residues. CDR3 nucleotides: TGTGCCAGCAGCAAAGCGGGCAGGGGGCTTCCCACCAACTATGGCTACACCTTC. Residues: CASSKAGRGLPTNYGYTF.

CDR3 nucleotides: TGTGCCAGCAGCTGGGGGACAGGGGGATACGAGCAGTACTTC. It specifies CASSWGTGGYEQYF. The chain couples TRBV5-4 to TRBJ2-7; 11 bases match TRBD1. This CDR3 is built from 14 residues. V gave up 3 bases and J gave up 4 bases; unmatched junction bases: 3. Germline CDR1 and CDR2: SGHNT and YYREEE (reference sequence).

The chain employs TRBV15 and TRBJ1-1; TRBD1 aligns across 9 bases. Trimming took 3 bases from V and 0 from J; bases not matched to a gene: 2. The CDR3 extends over 15 amino acids. From germline, CDR1 is LNHNV and CDR2 YYDKDF (reference sequence). This chain's CDR3 is CATSRGTGMNTEAFF. The CDR3 nucleotides read TGTGCCACCAGCAGGGGGACAGGGATGAACACTGAAGCTTTCTTT.

The chain carries TRBV5-1 and TRBJ2-5; D gene unclear. V gave up 3 bases and J gave up 1 base, with 19 bases separating them. Germline-derived CDR1 and CDR2 are SGHRS and YFSETQ. CDR3 length: 17 residues. The DNA for the CDR3 is TGCGCCAGCAGCTATGGAGTGAGTCTGACGGCCCAAGAGACCCAGTACTTC. Amino acid sequence: CASSYGVSLTAQETQYF.

The rearrangement links TRBV10-1 to TRBJ2-1; no definite D call. The CDR3 is 13 amino acids. Germline V gene data show CDR1 as WNHNN and CDR2 as SYGVQD (reference sequence). Between the trimmed V and J ends, which lost 4 bases and 8 bases, there was a span of 12 bases. Here the CDR3 reads CASSVAPADEQFF. The CDR3 coding sequence is TGCGCCAGCAGTGTGGCCCCCGCGGATGAGCAGTTCTTC.

The V gene is TRBV5-4, the J gene TRBJ2-3; 10 bases fit TRBD1. V lost 3 bases, J lost 4 bases, and 8 bases stayed unmatched. This CDR3 is built from 16 residues. Germline CDR1 SGHNT, CDR2 YYREEE (reference sequence). The CDR3 nucleotides read TGTGCCAGCAGCTCTTTAGACAGGGGGCAGGCAGATACGCAGTATTTT. Protein sequence: CASSSLDRGQADTQYF.

The chain links TRBV11-2 to TRBJ1-2, with D perhaps TRBD1 (6 bases). V lost 1 base and J lost 4, with 10 bases in between. The CDR3 covers 14 residues. The germline V gene encodes CDR1 SGHAT and CDR2 FQNNGV. CDR3 sequence reads: CASSLGGRGYGYTF. CDR3 DNA sequence: TGTGCCAGCAGCTTAGGCGGCAGGGGCTATGGCTACACCTTC.

This sequence joins TRBV24-1 and TRBJ2-3; 14 bases fit TRBD2. After removal of 2 bases from V and 5 bases from J, the junction contained 5 bases not matched to a gene. Germline V lookup: CDR1 KGHDR, CDR2 SFDVKD. CDR3 length equals 17 residues. The CDR3 reads CATSDSTSGGAGDTQYF. DNA of the CDR3: TGTGCCACCAGTGATTCGACTAGCGGGGGGGCAGGAGATACGCAGTATTTT.

V gene TRBV2 combines with J gene TRBJ1-4; 7 nucleotides match TRBD1. The germline V gene encodes CDR1 SNHLY and CDR2 FYNNEI. V lost 8 bases, J lost 6 bases, and 12 bases stayed unmatched. This CDR3 region has 15 residues. The CDR3: CASQRGTADDEKLFF. CDR3 DNA: TGTGCCAGCCAGCGGGGGACAGCTGATGATGAAAAACTGTTTTTT.

The chain is built from TRBV12-2 and TRBJ2-7; the table's D call TRBD2 went unverified against the DNA. TRBV12-2 is shown as a pseudogene. The CDR3 length is 16 residues. The CDR3 sequence is CASRLGPLAVSYEQYF. CDR3 sequence (DNA): TGTGCAAGTCGCTTAGGTCCCCTAGCGGTCTCCTACGAGCAGTACTTC.

The J gene is TRBJ2-7, the V gene TRBV25-1, with 7 bases aligning to TRBD1. Losses at the gene ends were 4 bases for V and 0 bases for J; bases not matched to a gene: 9. Germline V gene sequence: CDR1 MGHDK, CDR2 SYGVNS. This CDR3 is built from 16 residues. The CDR3 bases are TGTGCCAGCAGTGCACCCGGGACAGTTAGCTCCTACGAGCAGTACTTC. Its protein product is CASSAPGTVSSYEQYF.